These T cell receptor beta chains were read from a single sample in a study of response to subunit inactivated influenza vaccine. Each CDR3 protein gets one entry after TCRdb re-called the RT-PCR reads with MiXCR. The profile shows about 620,000 distinct CDR3 sequences, over 9% of them singletons. These data were likewise used in another study, on T cells expressing NK-cell markers.

The sample was PBMCs from blood, taken on the day of vaccination. The receptors stem from a man in his fifties who received an inactivated influenza vaccine. Both conserved end residues are part of each CDR3. Each record gives: clone size, V gene, D gene, J gene, CDR3 protein, CDR3 DNA. The D gene is left open where the match is weak. Clone size is shown for a subset of rows, as once, few, many or a class of expanded clone.

few	TRBV12-3/TRBV12-4	TRBD2	TRBJ2-2	CASSLPAGGNTGELFF	TGTGCCAGCAGTTTACCAGCGGGGGGGAACACCGGGGAGCTGTTTTTT
NA	TRBV7-2	NA	TRBJ2-5	CASSLNGVVSETQYF	TGTGCCAGCAGCTTAAATGGGGTAGTCTCAGAGACCCAGTACTTC
few	TRBV20-1	TRBD2	TRBJ2-1	CSARATGLAVVDEQFF	TGCAGTGCTAGAGCTACAGGACTAGCGGTGGTGGATGAGCAGTTCTTC
NA	TRBV3-1	NA	TRBJ1-5	CASSPSSGMLQPQHF	TGTGCCAGCAGCCCGAGTAGTGGTATGTTGCAGCCCCAGCATTTT
few	TRBV7-2	TRBD1	TRBJ2-3	CASSRRTGGSDTQYF	TGTGCCAGCAGCCGGAGGACAGGGGGTTCAGATACGCAGTATTTT
NA	TRBV20-1	TRBD2	TRBJ2-1	CSARAEWGLAGNRNEQFF	TGCAGTGCTAGAGCCGAATGGGGACTAGCGGGAAATCGGAATGAGCAGTTCTTC
many	TRBV29-1	NA	TRBJ2-1	CSARALLTYNEQFF	TGCAGCGCCCGGGCTCTACTAACCTACAATGAGCAGTTCTTC
few	TRBV4-1	NA	TRBJ1-1	CASSQTEIMNTEAFF	TGCGCCAGCAGCCAGACAGAGATTATGAACACTGAAGCTTTCTTT
NA	TRBV5-5	NA	TRBJ2-3	CASSTNRETDTQYF	TGTGCCAGCAGCACAAACAGGGAAACAGATACGCAGTATTTT
NA	TRBV7-3	NA	TRBJ2-2	CASSSTRPPGELFF	TGTGCCAGCAGCTCCACTCGCCCCCCCGGGGAGCTGTTTTTT
few	TRBV5-1	NA	TRBJ2-3	CASSRDPRGDTQYF	TGCGCCAGCAGTAGGGACCCGCGGGGAGATACGCAGTATTTT
many	TRBV4-1	NA	TRBJ2-3	CASSQRSLGTDTQYF	TGCGCCAGCAGCCAGAGGTCCCTCGGCACAGATACGCAGTATTTT
few	TRBV5-1	NA	TRBJ2-1	CASSRGRGRRPYNEQFF	TGCGCCAGCAGCCGGGGAAGGGGGAGGAGGCCCTACAATGAGCAGTTCTTC
NA	TRBV2	TRBD2	TRBJ2-3	CASSEVGRSFPDTQYF	TGTGCCAGCAGTGAAGTCGGGAGGTCCTTTCCAGATACGCAGTATTTT
NA	TRBV3-1	NA	TRBJ2-7	CASSTRGARYEQYF	TGTGCCAGCAGTACTCGAGGGGCCAGGTACGAGCAGTACTTC
NA	TRBV6-2/TRBV6-3	TRBD1	TRBJ1-6	CASSPRGTGVNSPLHF	TGTGCCAGCAGTCCCCGCGGGACAGGGGTTAATTCACCCCTCCACTTT
few	TRBV25-1	TRBD2	TRBJ2-1	CATRDSRGVEQFF	TGTGCCACCCGGGACTCCCGGGGGGTTGAGCAGTTCTTC
NA	TRBV5-1	NA	TRBJ2-2	CASSLKQSDTGELFF	TGCGCCAGCAGCTTGAAACAGTCGGACACCGGGGAGCTGTTTTTT
NA	TRBV20-1	NA	TRBJ2-1	CSARGPQPKYSEQFF	TGCAGTGCTAGAGGGCCCCAACCCAAATACAGTGAGCAGTTCTTC
few	TRBV14	TRBD2	TRBJ2-3	CASSSWRGDQQDTQYF	TGTGCCAGCAGCAGTTGGCGGGGGGACCAACAGGATACGCAGTATTTT
few	TRBV11-2	TRBD1	TRBJ1-1	CASRKIGTGAPRDTEAFF	TGTGCCAGCAGAAAAATTGGGACAGGGGCCCCTCGAGATACTGAAGCTTTCTTT
NA	TRBV6-1	TRBD1	TRBJ2-7	CASRQMTGGWKEQYF	TGTGCCAGCAGACAAATGACAGGGGGCTGGAAAGAGCAGTACTTC
many	TRBV29-1	TRBD2	TRBJ2-7	CSVALAGAFEQYF	TGCAGCGTTGCTCTGGCGGGAGCCTTCGAGCAGTACTTC